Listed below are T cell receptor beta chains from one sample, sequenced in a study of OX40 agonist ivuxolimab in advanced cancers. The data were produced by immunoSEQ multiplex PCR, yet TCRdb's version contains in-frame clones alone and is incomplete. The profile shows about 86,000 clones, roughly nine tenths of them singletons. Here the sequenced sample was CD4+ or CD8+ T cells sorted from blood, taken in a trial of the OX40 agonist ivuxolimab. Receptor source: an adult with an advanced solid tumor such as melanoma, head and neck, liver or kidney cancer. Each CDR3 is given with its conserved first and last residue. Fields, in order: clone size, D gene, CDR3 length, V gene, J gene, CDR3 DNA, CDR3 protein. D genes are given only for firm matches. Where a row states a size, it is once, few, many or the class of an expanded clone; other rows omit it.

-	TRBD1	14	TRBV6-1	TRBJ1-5	TGTGCCAGCAGTGCAGACAGGGGGCTTGAGCCCCAGCATTTT	CASSADRGLEPQHF
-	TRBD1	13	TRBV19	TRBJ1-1	TGTGCCAGTAGCAAGGACAGGGCGGCGGGAGCTTTCTTT	CASSKDRAAGAFF
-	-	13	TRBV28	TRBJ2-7	TGTGCCAGCAAATTTCCGGGAAGGAGCGAGCAGTACTTC	CASKFPGRSEQYF
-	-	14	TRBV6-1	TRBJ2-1	TGTGCCAGCAGTGATCCTCTAGGAGCCGATGAGCAGTTCTTC	CASSDPLGADEQFF
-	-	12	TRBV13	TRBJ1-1	TGTGCCAGCAGCTCACGGTTGACTGAAGCTTTCTTT	CASSSRLTEAFF
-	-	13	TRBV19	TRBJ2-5	TGTGCCAGTAGTATAGCGGCCTTGGAGACCCAGTACTTC	CASSIAALETQYF
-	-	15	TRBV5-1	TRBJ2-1	TGCGCCAGCAGCTCTGCCCTATTAGTTGGTAATGAGCAGTTCTTC	CASSSALLVGNEQFF
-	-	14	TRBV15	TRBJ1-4	TGTGCCACCAGCGGGAGCAGGTTTCAGGAAAAACTGTTTTTT	CATSGSRFQEKLFF
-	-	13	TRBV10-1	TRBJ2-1	TGCGCCAGCATGGGGGCCACGACGAATGAGCAGTTCTTC	CASMGATTNEQFF
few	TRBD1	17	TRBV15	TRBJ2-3	TGTGCCACCACTCAAAAAAGGGACAGTCGTGGAGCAGATACGCAGTATTTT	CATTQKRDSRGADTQYF
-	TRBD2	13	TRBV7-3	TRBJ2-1	TGTGCCAGCAGCCAGGGACTAGGGGGTGAGCAGTTCTTC	CASSQGLGGEQFF
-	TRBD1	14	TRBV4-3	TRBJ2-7	TGCGCCAGCAGCCTTGACAGGGGGGCCTACGAGCAGTACTTC	CASSLDRGAYEQYF
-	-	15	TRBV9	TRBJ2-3	TGTGCCAGCAGCGTATATAGCAGAAGCACAGATACGCAGTATTTT	CASSVYSRSTDTQYF
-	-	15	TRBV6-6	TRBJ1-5	TGTGCCAGCAGTTACACGACCAATAGCAATCAGCCCCAGCATTTT	CASSYTTNSNQPQHF
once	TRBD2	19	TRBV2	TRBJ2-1	TGTGCCAGCAGTGATGGGACGGGAGGGGACTCCGGGACCTACAATGAGCAGTTCTTC	CASSDGTGGDSGTYNEQFF
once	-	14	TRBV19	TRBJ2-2	TGTGCCAGTAGGGGGGAGTTACGAACCGGGGAGCTGTTTTTT	CASRGELRTGELFF
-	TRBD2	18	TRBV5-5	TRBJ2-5	TGTGCCAGCAGCTCCGAGGGGACTAGCGTCACCCTGGGGGAGACCCAGTACTTC	CASSSEGTSVTLGETQYF
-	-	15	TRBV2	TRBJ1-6	TGTGCCAGCACCCTTTCCCAGGGGTTTAATTCACCCCTCCACTTT	CASTLSQGFNSPLHF
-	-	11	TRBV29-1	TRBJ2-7	TGCAGCGTAACAGGGCCCTACGAGCAGTACTTC	CSVTGPYEQYF
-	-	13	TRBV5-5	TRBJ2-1	TGTGCCAGCAGCTGGAGCGGATACAATGAGCAGTTCTTC	CASSWSGYNEQFF
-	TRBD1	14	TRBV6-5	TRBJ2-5	TGTGCCAGCAGTAGGACAGGGGGCGGGGAGACCCAGTACTTC	CASSRTGGGETQYF
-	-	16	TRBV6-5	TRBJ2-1	TGTGCCAGCAGTTACAGTTACAGAAGCTCCTACAATGAGCAGTTCTTC	CASSYSYRSSYNEQFF
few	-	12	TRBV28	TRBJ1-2	TGTGCCAGCAGCTCCCCGGTCGGTGGCTACACCTTC	CASSSPVGGYTF
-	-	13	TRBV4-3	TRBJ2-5	TGCGCCAGCAGCCAAGACATACAAGAGACCCAGTACTTC	CASSQDIQETQYF
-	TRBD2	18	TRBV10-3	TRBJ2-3	TGTGCCATCAAGACTAGCGGGAGTACCCATTCTGGCGCAGATACGCAGTATTTT	CAIKTSGSTHSGADTQYF
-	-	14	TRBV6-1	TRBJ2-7	TGTGCCAGCAGGTTTCAACGGATCGACTCCGAGCAGTACTTC	CASRFQRIDSEQYF
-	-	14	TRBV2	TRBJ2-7	TGTGCCAGCAGTGAAAGAGTGCTAGCGTACGAGCAGTACTTC	CASSERVLAYEQYF
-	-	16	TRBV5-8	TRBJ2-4	TGTGCCAGCAGCTTGGTCGTGAGCCTAGCCAAAAACATTCAGTACTTC	CASSLVVSLAKNIQYF
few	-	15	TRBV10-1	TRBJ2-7	TGCGCCAGCAGTCCCTACCGGGACACCTCCTACGAGCAGTACTTC	CASSPYRDTSYEQYF
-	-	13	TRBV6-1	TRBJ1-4	TGTGCCAGCAGCGAGGGGCCCACAAGGCTGCTGTTTTTT	CASSEGPTRLLFF
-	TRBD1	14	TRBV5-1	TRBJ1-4	TGCGCCAGCAGCTTGGGACAGGGAAAAGAAAAACTGTTTTTT	CASSLGQGKEKLFF
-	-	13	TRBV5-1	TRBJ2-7	TGCGCCAGCAGCGAGCCGGGCCCCTACGAGCAGTACTTC	CASSEPGPYEQYF
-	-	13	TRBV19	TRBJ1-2	TGTGCCAGTAGTTCAGGGGCTGGCTATGGCTACACCTTC	CASSSGAGYGYTF
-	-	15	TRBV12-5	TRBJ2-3	TGTGCTAGTGGTTTGGTAATCGGTGGCGCAGATACGCAGTATTTT	CASGLVIGGADTQYF
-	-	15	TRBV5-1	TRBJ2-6	TGCGCCAGCAGCTTGGTCTTCTCTGGGGCCAACGTCCTGACTTTC	CASSLVFSGANVLTF
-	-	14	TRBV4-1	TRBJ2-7	TGCGCCAGCAGCCAAGATCGTATCAAGGACGAGCAGTACTTC	CASSQDRIKDEQYF
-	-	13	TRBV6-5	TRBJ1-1	TGTGCCAGCGGCCAGGGTATCCTCACTGAAGCTTTCTTT	CASGQGILTEAFF
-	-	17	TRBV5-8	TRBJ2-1	TGTGCCAGCAGCTTGGAAAGGGTTGGAAGGTCCTACAATGAGCAGTTCTTC	CASSLERVGRSYNEQFF
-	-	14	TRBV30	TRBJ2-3	TGTGCCTGGAGTCGACAGGTTTCCACAGATACGCAGTATTTT	CAWSRQVSTDTQYF
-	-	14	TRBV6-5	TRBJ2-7	TGTGCCAGCAGTTACTCGCAGGGTCCCTACGAGCAGTACTTC	CASSYSQGPYEQYF